The T cell receptor (beta chain) described here comes from a study of T cell responses to AZD1222 COVID-19 vaccine. Study-level findings and limits: Recipients of AZD1222 seropositive at baseline numbered only 5 or 6. Elevations in Spike-specific TCR breadth and depth followed administration of two AZD1222 doses.

TCRdb's copy holds only in-frame clones and misses some; the assay was immunoSEQ multiplex PCR. The sample lists some 130,000 clones, roughly 85% occurring once. A note on this clone: Its cognate antigen is unknown.

The CDR3 runs 15 residues. V was shortened by 3 bases and J by 1 base, with 11 bases between the two germline ends. Germline CDR1 is WNHNN and CDR2 is SYGVQD (reference sequence). This TCR derives from an adult in good health. The sample here was peripheral blood, taken on day 0 of MenACWY control vaccination. This chain connects TRBV10-1 to TRBJ2-3; D ambiguous. The CDR3 protein is CASSEISTGTDTQYF. The CDR3 DNA follows: TGCGCCAGCAGTGAAATTTCAACAGGCACAGATACGCAGTATTTT.